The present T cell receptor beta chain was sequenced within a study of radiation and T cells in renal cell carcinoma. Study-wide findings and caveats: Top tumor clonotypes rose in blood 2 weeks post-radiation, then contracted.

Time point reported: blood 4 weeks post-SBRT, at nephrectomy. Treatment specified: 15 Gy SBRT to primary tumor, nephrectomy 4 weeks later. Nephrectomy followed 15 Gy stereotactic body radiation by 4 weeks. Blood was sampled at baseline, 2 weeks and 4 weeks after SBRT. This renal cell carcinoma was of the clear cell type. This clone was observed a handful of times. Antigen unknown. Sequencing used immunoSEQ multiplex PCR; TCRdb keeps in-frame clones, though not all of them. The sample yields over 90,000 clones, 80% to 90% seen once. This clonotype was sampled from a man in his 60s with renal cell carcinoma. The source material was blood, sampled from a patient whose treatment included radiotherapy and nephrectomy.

CDR3 DNA sequence: TGTGCCAGCAGCCGAACCCACAGGGCGCAGAACACTGAAGCTTTCTTT. As protein: CASSRTHRAQNTEAFF. The chain couples TRBV27 to TRBJ1-1; TRBD1 might be the D (6 bases). CDR3 length: 16 amino acids. The germline V gene has CDR1 MNHEY and CDR2 SMNVEV (reference sequence). Trimming cost V 6 bases and J 1 base, with 18 bases left between them.